The 22 T cell receptor beta chains reported below all come from one sample, sequenced in a study of radiotherapy plus CTLA-4 blockade in lung cancer. Sequenced by immunoSEQ multiplex PCR; TCRdb stores in-frame clones only, minus some. The data hold more than 60,000 clones, with around 76% observed a single time. Sequenced material: peripheral blood, taken from a patient treated with radiotherapy plus ipilimumab. The source of these receptors is a human donor with non-small cell lung cancer who had a complete response to radiotherapy plus ipilimumab.

This clone has only a few counts. V and J are TRBV10-2 and TRBJ1-3, with 10 bases identical to TRBD1. J gave up 3 bases and V 5 bases, and 4 bases lay outside the gene matches. CDR1 and CDR2 (germline): WSHSY, SAAADI. This CDR3 spans 15 amino acids. CDR3 amino acids: CASSSGTGDGNTIYF. CDR3 DNA sequence: TGCGCCAGCAGTTCCGGGACAGGGGATGGAAACACCATATATTTT.

The chain is built from TRBV28 and TRBJ1-4; maybe TRBD1 (6 bases). The CDR3 is 14 amino acids. Between the trimmed V and J ends, which lost 6 bases and 2 bases, there was a span of 10 bases. The germline V gene has CDR1 MDHEN and CDR2 SYDVKM. This CDR3 reads CASSIGGTNEKLFF. In nucleotides, the CDR3 is TGTGCCAGCAGCATAGGGGGTACTAATGAAAAACTGTTTTTT.

The CDR3 bases are TGTGCCAGCTCACCAGCCGCCCTTCGGAGGGTGGGGAACACTGAAGCTTTCTTT. The encoded protein is CASSPAALRRVGNTEAFF. The chain links TRBV18 to TRBJ1-1; unclear D gene. Looked up from germline, CDR1 is KGHSH and CDR2 is LQKENI. This CDR3 comprises 18 residues. V lost 2 bases to trimming and J lost 1 base, with 20 bases between them.

This clone was found once. CDR3 sequence: CASSKGLAGELFF. CDR3 coding DNA: TGTGCCAGCAGCAAAGGACTAGCCGGGGAGCTGTTTTTT. The chain uses TRBV21-1 and TRBJ2-2; the D call in the table, TRBD2, was not verified against the DNA. TRBV21-1 is classified as a pseudogene. The CDR3 has 13 amino acids.

The chain couples TRBV27 to TRBJ2-4; D possibly corresponds to TRBD1 (6 bases). CDR1 MNHEY and CDR2 SMNVEV come from the germline V gene (reference sequence). The V end lost 4 bases, the J end lost 0 bases, and 16 bases lay between the germline ends. This CDR3 has 17 amino acids. CDR3 region: CASSSLSRGLAKNIQYF. In DNA form, the CDR3 reads TGTGCCAGCAGTTCACTGTCGAGGGGGTTAGCCAAAAACATTCAGTACTTC.

V and J are TRBV7-9 and TRBJ2-7, with 10 bases matching TRBD1. Trimming took 5 bases from V and 4 from J; bases not matched to a gene: 5. Per germline, CDR1 SEHNR and CDR2 FQNEAQ (reference sequence). The CDR3 length is 14 residues. CDR3: CASSPRQGAYEQYF. The CDR3 bases are TGTGCCAGCAGCCCCAGACAGGGGGCTTACGAGCAGTACTTC. Full variable domain (rest looked up from reference TRBV7-9 and TRBJ2-7): DTGVSQNPRHKITKRGQNVTFRCDPISEHNRLYWYRQTLGQGPEFLTYFQNEAQLEKSRLLSDRFSAERPKGSFSTLEIQRTEQGDSAMYLCASSPRQGAYEQYFGPGTRLTVT.

The chain is built from TRBV6-6 and TRBJ2-3, with D tentatively TRBD1 (5 bases). In germline, CDR1 is MNHNY, CDR2 SVGAGI (reference sequence). This CDR3 is built from 15 residues. The V end lost 5 bases, the J end lost 1 base, and 13 bases lay between the germline ends. Here the CDR3 reads CASSLRAGRTDTQYF. Here the CDR3 DNA reads TGTGCCAGCAGTCTTCGGGCAGGGCGCACAGATACGCAGTATTTT.

This clone was picked up a small number of times. The chain has TRBV28 and TRBJ1-2; 7 nucleotides line up with TRBD1. V was clipped by 6 bases and J by 5 bases; unmatched bases: 12. Germline V gene data show CDR1 as MDHEN and CDR2 as SYDVKM. This CDR3 has 15 residues. Here the CDR3 DNA reads TGTGCCAGCAGGGGGTCCGTCGACAGGGCATATGGCTACACCTTC. It specifies CASRGSVDRAYGYTF.

This clone has a handful of counts. The chain uses TRBV2 and TRBJ1-2; D is undetermined. V lost 5 bases, J lost 2 bases, and 12 bases lay in between. CDR1 SNHLY and CDR2 FYNNEI come from the germline V gene. The CDR3 extends over 14 amino acids. CDR3 region: CASSHRTGNYGYTF. As DNA, the CDR3 is TGTGCCAGCAGTCACCGGACGGGGAACTATGGCTACACCTTC.

V usage is TRBV7-6 and J usage is TRBJ2-7; TRBD1 aligns across 8 bases. V was clipped by 5 bases and J by 4 bases; unmatched bases: 16. There are 17 residues in the CDR3. Per germline, CDR1 SGHVS and CDR2 FNYEAQ. CDR3 coding DNA: TGTGCCAGCAGCCCCCTTACCTTGGACAGGGTAAGGTACGAGCAGTACTTC. Its translation: CASSPLTLDRVRYEQYF.

The V and J genes are TRBV10-3 and TRBJ1-4; perhaps TRBD1 as D (6 bases). The CDR3 runs 13 residues. V lost 10 bases and J 6 bases, leaving 15 bases between the germline ends. Per the germline V gene, CDR1 is ENHRY and CDR2 is SYGVKD. In DNA form, the CDR3 reads TGTGCCACAAGGGACACCGCGGATGAAAAACTGTTTTTT. Its translation: CATRDTADEKLFF.

The rearrangement links TRBV7-2 to TRBJ2-3, with D possibly TRBD2 on 5 matching bases. The CDR3 length is 13 residues. Per germline, CDR1 SGHTA and CDR2 FQGNSA. V shed 3 bases and J shed 5 bases, with 9 bases lying between them. As DNA, the CDR3 is TGTGCCAGCAGCTTCCGGGGAATAGATACGCAGTATTTT. Translating it yields CASSFRGIDTQYF.

This chain links TRBV5-5 with TRBJ1-2; 7 nucleotides match TRBD1. The CDR3 spans 13 residues. J lost 4 bases, V lost 5 bases, and 5 bases had no gene match. The germline CDR1 and CDR2 sequences are SGHKS and YYEKEE (reference sequence). The CDR3 region is CASSKQGPYGYTF. The CDR3 nucleotides read TGTGCCAGCAGTAAACAGGGGCCCTATGGCTACACCTTC.

With regard to this clone: Other DNA sequences from this sample encode an identical CDR3 as well. The chain recombines TRBV30 with TRBJ1-5, with D perhaps matching TRBD1 (5 bases). The germline gives CDR1 GTSNPN, CDR2 SVGIG (reference sequence). V was pared by 1 base and J by 4 bases, with 8 bases between. This CDR3 is 13 amino acids long. CDR3 in DNA: TGTGCCTGGAGTGGCCAGGGAAATCAGCCCCAGCATTTT. Translation: CAWSGQGNQPQHF.

This clone appeared a few times. The chain carries TRBV5-1 and TRBJ2-7; 8 bases fit TRBD2. The CDR3 consists of 17 residues. Losses at the gene ends were 3 bases for V and 5 bases for J; bases not matched to a gene: 16. In germline, CDR1 is SGHRS, CDR2 YFSETQ. The chain's CDR3 is CASSSGLSTGGKHEQYF. In DNA, the CDR3 is TGCGCCAGCAGCTCGGGCCTTTCGACGGGGGGGAAGCACGAGCAGTACTTC.

This chain links TRBV5-4 with TRBJ2-5; possible D gene TRBD1, 5 bases. The CDR3 is 13 residues long. Germline V CDR1 and CDR2: SGHNT, YYREEE (reference sequence). Between the trimmed V and J ends, which lost 2 bases and 5 bases, there was a span of 10 bases. The CDR3 DNA follows: TGTGCCAGCAGCTTCACAGGTGGGGAGACCCAGTACTTC. Amino acids: CASSFTGGETQYF. The variable domain in full, with the rest retrieved from reference TRBV5-4 and TRBJ2-5, is ETGVTQSPTHLIKTRGQQVTLRCSSQSGHNTVSWYQQALGQGPQFIFQYYREEENGRGNFPPRFSGLQFPNYSSELNVNALELDDSALYLCASSFTGGETQYFGPGTRLLVL.

This clone has just a few counts. V is TRBV5-8 and J is TRBJ1-2; TRBD1 agrees at 8 bases. The CDR3 consists of 18 residues. Per the germline V gene, CDR1 is SGHTS and CDR2 is YDEGEE. V dropped 3 bases and J dropped 5; count of bases not matched to a gene: 18. The CDR3 DNA reads TGTGCCAGCAGCTCACCCCCAGGGGGCCTACTATCCCGTTATGGCTACACCTTC. This translates into CASSSPPGGLLSRYGYTF.

The table lists this clone with a few counts. V and J are TRBV21-1 and TRBJ1-1; the table gives TRBD1 as D, unverified against the DNA. TRBV21-1 is labeled a pseudogene. The CDR3 has 17 residues. This chain's CDR3 is CASSKGPARTQNTEAFF. As DNA, the CDR3 is TGTGCCAGCAGCAAAGGGCCCGCTCGGACACAAAACACTGAAGCTTTCTTT.

This chain links TRBV29-1 with TRBJ2-7, with a tentative D call TRBD1 (5 bases). The CDR3 runs to 13 residues. V was cut by 3 bases and J by 5 bases, with 14 bases left in between. Germline V CDR1 and CDR2: SQVTM, ANQGSEA. The CDR3 protein is CSVDAQGLNEQYF. The CDR3 DNA sequence: TGCAGCGTTGACGCGCAGGGTCTAAACGAGCAGTACTTC.

The chain has TRBV7-2 and TRBJ2-3; D unclear. The CDR3 runs 13 residues. Looked up from germline, CDR1 is SGHTA and CDR2 is FQGNSA. The V end was cut by 3 bases, the J end by 8 bases, with 12 bases between. CDR3 in amino acids: CASSLAKSGTQYF. In DNA, the CDR3 is TGTGCCAGCAGCTTGGCCAAGTCGGGTACGCAGTATTTT.

A few counts support this clone. The J gene is TRBJ1-5, the V gene TRBV30; no clear D gene. Germline V gene data show CDR1 as GTSNPN and CDR2 as SVGIG (reference sequence). CDR3 length equals 14 residues. The ends were cut back, 3 bases at V and 2 bases at J, with 11 bases in the middle. The CDR3 DNA reads TGTGCCTGGAGCTCCACGGTCGGCAATCAGCCCCAGCATTTT. The encoded protein is CAWSSTVGNQPQHF.

The V and J genes are TRBV19 and TRBJ1-1, with a weak D call TRBD1 (5 bases). The germline gives CDR1 LNHDA, CDR2 SQIVND (reference sequence). V was pared by 1 base and J by 0 bases, with 15 bases between. This CDR3 region has 17 residues. This CDR3 is CASSIGTRQSVNTEAFF. The CDR3 bases are TGTGCCAGTAGTATAGGTACTCGACAGAGCGTGAACACTGAAGCTTTCTTT.